The 24 T cell receptor beta chains listed next were all sequenced from one sample in a study of T cell changes during pregnancy in multiple sclerosis. Some clones are missing from TCRdb's copy, which holds only in-frame ones; the method was immunoSEQ multiplex PCR. The sample contains about 130,000 clones, about 96% of which appear only once. This material consisted of peripheral blood, taken after pregnancy. These receptors all stem from a female donor with multiple sclerosis, enrolled in a pregnancy study.

The genes are TRBV7-2 and TRBJ2-5; possible D gene TRBD2, 6 bases. The length of the CDR3 is 16 residues. The germline gives CDR1 SGHTA, CDR2 FQGNSA. V lost 7 bases and J lost 3, with 21 bases in between. Here the CDR3 DNA reads TGTGCCAGCACGACCCGGGGCGGGGCCGTTAAAGAGACCCAGTACTTC. Its protein is CASTTRGGAVKETQYF.

The rearrangement links TRBV5-6 to TRBJ2-5; D unresolved. V was trimmed by 4 bases and J by 5 bases, leaving 12 bases between them. Germline V gives CDR1 SGHDT, CDR2 YYEEEE. The CDR3 has 13 residues. The chain's CDR3 is CASSILPGETQYF. CDR3 coding DNA: TGTGCCAGCAGCATACTCCCGGGTGAGACCCAGTACTTC.

This clone was found once. This sequence joins TRBV6-6 and TRBJ1-1; the D gene is possibly TRBD1 (5 bases). The CDR3 extends over 14 amino acids. V lost 5 bases and J lost 1, with 11 bases in between. Germline loops: CDR1 MNHNY, CDR2 SVGAGI (reference sequence). The CDR3 loop reads CASSPDGGNTEAFF. The CDR3 DNA reads TGTGCCAGCAGTCCCGACGGGGGGAACACTGAAGCTTTCTTT.

Only one count was recorded for this clone. The chain has TRBV5-1 and TRBJ1-1; a weak D match, TRBD1 (5 bases). Trimming cost V 1 base and J 1 base, with 11 bases left between them. This CDR3 is 15 amino acids long. The V gene's germline CDR1 is SGHRS and CDR2 YFSETQ. The CDR3: CASSLRWGGNTEAFF. CDR3 bases: TGCGCCAGCAGCTTGAGGTGGGGGGGGAACACTGAAGCTTTCTTT.

This clone was counted a single time. This chain joins TRBV28 and TRBJ2-7, with 9 bases identical to TRBD2. CDR1 is MDHEN and CDR2 is SYDVKM in the germline V gene. Unmatched junction bases numbered 6, after V lost 5 bases and J lost 7 bases. This CDR3 spans 13 amino acids. The CDR3 reads CASSVTSGGEQYF. CDR3 bases: TGTGCCAGCAGTGTGACTAGCGGTGGTGAGCAGTACTTC.

The rearrangement joins TRBV6-5 to TRBJ2-1, with D possibly matching TRBD2 (5 bases). The CDR3 has 14 residues. Germline V CDR1 and CDR2: MNHEY, SVGAGI. Trimming cost V 4 bases and J 1 base, with 8 bases left between them. The CDR3 coding sequence is TGTGCCAGCAGTTTAACGGGATCCTACAATGAGCAGTTCTTC. This gives the protein CASSLTGSYNEQFF.

The gene calls are TRBV27 and TRBJ2-7; weak D call: TRBD1 (5 bases). This CDR3 is 13 amino acids long. Trimming took off 6 bases at V and 4 bases at J, with 13 bases between the two ends. Germline CDR1 is MNHEY and CDR2 is SMNVEV (reference sequence). The CDR3 loop reads CASRKDTDYEQYF. The CDR3 DNA reads as TGTGCCAGCAGGAAGGACACGGATTACGAGCAGTACTTC.

V is TRBV12-5 and J is TRBJ2-3; 7 bases agree with TRBD2. The ends lost 11 bases at V and 2 bases at J; junction bases unmatched: 7. CDR1 is LGHNT and CDR2 is FRNRAP in the germline V gene. This CDR3 has 13 amino acids. CDR3 nucleotide sequence: TGTGCTGGGGGGGACCACCACACAGATACGCAGTATTTT. It codes for CAGGDHHTDTQYF.

This chain links TRBV30 with TRBJ1-3, with TRBD1 identical over 7 bases. CDR1 GTSNPN and CDR2 SVGIG come from the germline V gene (reference sequence). The CDR3 loop spans 16 amino acids. J was trimmed by 0 bases and V by 5 bases; bases with no gene match: 10. The CDR3: CAWFHRTGPSGNTIYF. CDR3 nucleotide sequence: TGTGCCTGGTTCCATCGGACAGGACCCTCTGGAAACACCATATATTTT. Complete variable domain (other parts from reference TRBV30 and TRBJ1-3): SQTIHQWPATLVQPVGSPLSLECTVEGTSNPNLYWYRQAAGRGLQLLFYSVGIGQISSEVPQNLSASRPQDRQFILSSKKLLLSDSGFYLCAWFHRTGPSGNTIYFGEGSWLTVV.

The V gene is TRBV5-1, the J gene TRBJ2-3, with D perhaps matching TRBD2 (6 bases). CDR1 is SGHRS, CDR2 YFSETQ, per germline. The V and J ends lost 0 bases and 0 bases respectively, with 17 bases between them. The CDR3 covers 18 residues. Written as DNA, the CDR3 is TGCGCCAGCAGCTTGGAGCTAGCGAGAGGGGCTAGCACAGATACGCAGTATTTT. It translates to CASSLELARGASTDTQYF.

The chain employs TRBV28 and TRBJ2-3; weak D call: TRBD1 (5 bases). Between the trimmed V and J ends, which lost 8 bases and 0 bases, there was a span of 15 bases. CDR1 and CDR2 (germline): MDHEN, SYDVKM. The CDR3 has 15 residues. The CDR3 sequence: CASQLVDSSTDTQYF. CDR3 nucleotide sequence: TGTGCCAGCCAGTTAGTAGACAGCAGCACAGATACGCAGTATTTT.

The chain carries TRBV7-9 and TRBJ1-2; TRBD1 matches at 7 bases. V shed 0 bases, J shed 13 bases, and the junction held 14 bases outside the gene matches. Germline CDR1 reads SEHNR; CDR2 reads FQNEAQ (reference sequence). The CDR3 consists of 15 residues. The CDR3 sequence is CASSLAEVGGLLSTF. The CDR3 DNA reads TGTGCCAGCAGCTTAGCCGAAGTAGGGGGCCTCCTGTCCACCTTC.

This chain joins TRBV30 and TRBJ1-1; D is possibly TRBD1 (5 bases). Germline CDR1 is GTSNPN and CDR2 is SVGIG (reference sequence). CDR3 length: 11 amino acids. V lost 5 bases to trimming and J lost 3 bases, with 7 bases between them. In DNA form, the CDR3 reads TGTGCCTGGGGGGGGGACACTGAAGCTTTCTTT. It is translated as CAWGGDTEAFF. The complete variable domain, with remaining parts taken from reference TRBV30 and TRBJ1-1, reads SQTIHQWPATLVQPVGSPLSLECTVEGTSNPNLYWYRQAAGRGLQLLFYSVGIGQISSEVPQNLSASRPQDRQFILSSKKLLLSDSGFYLCAWGGDTEAFFGQGTRLTVV.

The V and J genes are TRBV7-2 and TRBJ1-2; 8 bases match TRBD1. The germline V gene has CDR1 SGHTA and CDR2 FQGNSA. The CDR3 is 15 amino acids. The V and J ends lost 4 bases and 7 bases, in that order; junction bases with no gene match: 11. The CDR3 DNA reads TGTGCCAGCAGCTCCTCCCGGGACAGGTCGGGTGGCTACACCTTC. This gives the protein CASSSSRDRSGGYTF.

Comments on this clone: The junction differs from germline at one of its ends, possibly a read error. The CDR3 sequence is CASSEAGTGGGGGF. CDR3 in DNA: TGTGCCAGCAGTGAAGCCGGGACAGGTGGGGGGGGTGGCTTC. The rearrangement uses TRBV6-1 and TRBJ2-4, with D possibly TRBD1 on 8 matching bases. The CDR3 extends over 14 amino acids. CDR1 is MNHNS, CDR2 SASEGT, per germline.

J is TRBJ1-1 and V is TRBV6-5; D may be TRBD1 (5 bases). Germline V gives CDR1 MNHEY, CDR2 SVGAGI. CDR3 length: 12 amino acids. V was cut by 6 bases and J by 3 bases, with 8 bases left in between. CDR3 region: CASSQGDTEAFF. CDR3 nucleotides: TGTGCCAGCAGCCAGGGTGACACTGAAGCTTTCTTT.

This chain uses TRBV29-1 with TRBJ2-3; 8 nucleotides line up with TRBD2. The length of the CDR3 is 15 residues. V gave up 3 bases and J gave up 0 bases; unmatched junction bases: 5. Germline V gives CDR1 SQVTM, CDR2 ANQGSEA. CDR3 bases: TGCAGCGTTGACGGGCTAGCGGGTAGCACAGATACGCAGTATTTT. Translating it yields CSVDGLAGSTDTQYF.

The J gene is TRBJ1-5, the V gene TRBV4-1, with a possible D match to TRBD1 (5 bases). The germline V gene has CDR1 MGHRA and CDR2 YSYEKL. CDR3 length: 13 amino acids. Trimming pared 3 bases from V and 5 bases from J, leaving 8 bases between. The CDR3 DNA reads as TGCGCCAGCAGCCAGGACATTGATCAGCCCCAGCATTTT. Protein: CASSQDIDQPQHF.

The chain couples TRBV7-9 to TRBJ2-6; D is uncertain. The CDR3 is 14 amino acids. Germline V gene lookup returns CDR1 SEHNR and CDR2 FQNEAQ (reference sequence). Trimming took 5 bases from V and 0 from J, leaving 5 bases between them. This CDR3 reads CASSLPSGANVLTF. The CDR3 region has the DNA TGTGCCAGCAGCCTCCCCTCTGGGGCCAACGTCCTGACTTTC.

The J gene is TRBJ1-5, the V gene TRBV2; 9 bases map to TRBD1. Trimming at V came to 6 bases and at J to 6 bases, leaving 12 bases not matched to a gene. The CDR3 runs 16 residues. CDR1 is SNHLY and CDR2 is FYNNEI in the germline V gene. In nucleotides, the CDR3 is TGTGCCAGCAGGGCGGACAGGGGACGGGGAGGTCAGCCCCAGCATTTT. Translating it yields CASRADRGRGGQPQHF.

The rearrangement uses TRBV6-6 and TRBJ1-5; D may be TRBD1 (6 bases). The CDR3 length is 15 residues. Germline V gives CDR1 MNHNY, CDR2 SVGAGI (reference sequence). Trimming took 1 base from V and 5 from J, leaving 12 bases between them. DNA for the CDR3: TGTGCCAGCAGTTACTGGGGGGCGGGGGATCAGCCCCAGCATTTT. It specifies CASSYWGAGDQPQHF.

The chain has TRBV5-1 and TRBJ1-2; 11 nucleotides agree with TRBD1. Germline V gives CDR1 SGHRS, CDR2 YFSETQ. The CDR3 length is 14 residues. V dropped 0 bases and J dropped 8; count of bases not matched to a gene: 3. CDR3 DNA: TGCGCCAGCAGCTTGGAGGGACAGGGGGGCGGCTACACCTTC. Translation gives CASSLEGQGGGYTF.

The chain combines TRBV19 with TRBJ2-1; TRBD1 matches 12 bases. CDR3 length equals 20 residues. Per the germline V gene, CDR1 is LNHDA and CDR2 is SQIVND (reference sequence). After removal of 6 bases from V and 2 bases from J, the junction contained 17 bases not matched to a gene. In nucleotides, the CDR3 is TGTGCCAGTAGCTTTCTCGCCGGGACAGGGGGCCAAAGGCCCTACAATGAGCAGTTCTTC. The encoded protein is CASSFLAGTGGQRPYNEQFF.

This chain uses TRBV5-6 with TRBJ2-7, with 8 bases fitting TRBD1. The CDR3 loop spans 15 amino acids. The germline CDR1 and CDR2 sequences are SGHDT and YYEEEE. With 0 bases clipped from V and 3 bases from J, the junction kept 5 bases outside the gene matches. The CDR3 here is CASSLGGQGHYEQYF. CDR3 DNA: TGTGCCAGCAGCTTGGGAGGACAGGGACACTACGAGCAGTACTTC.